This entry describes one TCR beta chain. Antigen: not known. Trimming took 1 base from V and 4 from J, leaving 10 bases between them. CDR3 length: 14 residues. In germline, CDR1 is SGHTA, CDR2 FQGNSA. The assay was immunoSEQ multiplex PCR, and TCRdb's table has in-frame clones only and misses some. The repertoire holds 40,000 or so clones, with roughly 83% as singletons. This entry is derived from a study of memory CD4+ T cells and cytomegalovirus serostatus. Study context: Healthy Belgian adult donors included about nine CMV-positive and fewer than 25 CMV-negative people. General study results and limits: Suggested: most of the CMV-linked TCR signature lies in CD4+ memory cells.

The sort gate was single viable CD3+CD4+CD8-CD45RO+ cells for memory CD4+ T cells. This chain uses TRBV7-2 with TRBJ2-5, with D maybe TRBD2 (6 bases). The sample comprised memory CD4+ T cells from blood. This TCR derives from an adult in good health and CMV-seronegative. CDR3: CASSLEPGAETQYF. CDR3 in DNA: TGTGCCAGCAGCTTAGAACCGGGAGCAGAGACCCAGTACTTC.